This T cell receptor (beta chain) is drawn from a study of T cells in Graves' hyperthyroidism and ophthalmopathy. The length of the CDR3 is 16 residues. The germline V gene has CDR1 LNHDA and CDR2 SQIVND (reference sequence). V shed 5 bases and J 4 bases; nucleotides not matched to a gene: 7. TCR beta CDR3 regions were amplified from RNA transcripts. HTBI primers were the set used in a first-round RT-PCR of the TCR CDR3. From the multiplex PCR reads, TCRdb called clonotypes with MiXCR, one entry per CDR3 protein. Of some 370,000 distinct CDR3 sequences listed, over 12% are singletons. The chain employs TRBV19 and TRBJ2-3, with 12 bases fitting TRBD2. The sequenced material came from blood. This clonotype was obtained from a man aged 50 or older with Graves' ophthalmopathy. The CDR3 loop is CASSPRLAGAADTQYF. The CDR3, as DNA: TGTGCCAGTAGTCCGCGACTAGCGGGAGCGGCAGATACGCAGTATTTT.